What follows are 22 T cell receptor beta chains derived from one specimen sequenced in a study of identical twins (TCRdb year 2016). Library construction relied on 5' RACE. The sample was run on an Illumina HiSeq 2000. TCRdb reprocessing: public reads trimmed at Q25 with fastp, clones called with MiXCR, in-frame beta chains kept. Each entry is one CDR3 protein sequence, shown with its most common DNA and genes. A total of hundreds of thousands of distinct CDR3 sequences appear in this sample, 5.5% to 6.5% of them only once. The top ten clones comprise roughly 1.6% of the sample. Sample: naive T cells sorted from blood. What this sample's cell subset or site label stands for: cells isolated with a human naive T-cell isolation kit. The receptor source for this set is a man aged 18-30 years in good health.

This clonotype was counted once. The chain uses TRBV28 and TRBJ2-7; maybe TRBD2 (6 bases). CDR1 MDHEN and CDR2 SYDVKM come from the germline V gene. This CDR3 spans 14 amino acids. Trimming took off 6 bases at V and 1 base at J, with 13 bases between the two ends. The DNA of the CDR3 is TGTGCCAGCAGAGTGGTGAGCGGGTCCTACGAGCAGTACTTC. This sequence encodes CASRVVSGSYEQYF. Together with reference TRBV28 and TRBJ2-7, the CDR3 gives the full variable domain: DVKVTQSSRYLVKRTGEKVFLECVQDMDHENMFWYRQDPGLGLRLIYFSYDVKMKEKGDIPEGYSVSREKKERFSLILESASTNQTSMYLCASRVVSGSYEQYFGPGTRLTVT.

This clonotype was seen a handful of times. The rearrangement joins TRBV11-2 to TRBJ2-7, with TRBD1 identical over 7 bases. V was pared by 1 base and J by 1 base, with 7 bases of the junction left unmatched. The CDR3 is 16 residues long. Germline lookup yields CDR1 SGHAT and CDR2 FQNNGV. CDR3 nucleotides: TGTGCCAGCAGCTTAGGGGGACAGCCTCATTCCTACGAGCAGTACGTC. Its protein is CASSLGGQPHSYEQYV.

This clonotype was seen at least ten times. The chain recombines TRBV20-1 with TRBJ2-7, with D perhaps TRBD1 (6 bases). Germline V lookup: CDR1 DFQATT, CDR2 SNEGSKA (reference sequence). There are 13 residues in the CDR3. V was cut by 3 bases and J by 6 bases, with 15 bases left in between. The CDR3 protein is CSASNREKGEQYF. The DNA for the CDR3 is TGCAGTGCTAGTAACAGGGAGAAGGGCGAGCAGTACTTC.

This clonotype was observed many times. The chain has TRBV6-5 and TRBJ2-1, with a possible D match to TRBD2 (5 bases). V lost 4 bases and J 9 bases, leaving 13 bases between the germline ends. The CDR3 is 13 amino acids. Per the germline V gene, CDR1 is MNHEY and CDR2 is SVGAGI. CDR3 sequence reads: CASSSLLRGEQFF. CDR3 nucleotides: TGTGCCAGCAGTTCCCTTCTCCGGGGTGAGCAGTTCTTC.

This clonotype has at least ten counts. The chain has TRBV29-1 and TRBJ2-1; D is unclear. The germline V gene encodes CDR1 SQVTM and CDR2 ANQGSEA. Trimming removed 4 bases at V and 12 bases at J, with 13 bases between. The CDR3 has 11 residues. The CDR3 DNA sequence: TGCAGCGTTGGGTACAAGACATCGCAGTTCTTC. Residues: CSVGYKTSQFF.

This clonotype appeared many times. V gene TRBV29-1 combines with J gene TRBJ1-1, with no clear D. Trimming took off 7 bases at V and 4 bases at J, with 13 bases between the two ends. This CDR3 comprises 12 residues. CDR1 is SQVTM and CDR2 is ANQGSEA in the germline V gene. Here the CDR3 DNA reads TGCAGCGCCGGAATATTAGGCACTGAAGCTTTCTTT. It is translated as CSAGILGTEAFF.

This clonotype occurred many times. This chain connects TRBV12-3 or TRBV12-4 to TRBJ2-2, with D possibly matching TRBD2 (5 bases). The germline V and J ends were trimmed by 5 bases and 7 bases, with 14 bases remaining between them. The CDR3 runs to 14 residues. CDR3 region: CASSKEGGGGELFF. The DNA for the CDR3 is TGTGCCAGCAGTAAAGAGGGTGGTGGCGGGGAGCTGTTTTTT.

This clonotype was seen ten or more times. In nucleotides, the CDR3 is TGCAGTTGGGGGACAGGCACAGATACGCAGTATTTT. Its translation: CSWGTGTDTQYF. The chain links TRBV20-1 to TRBJ2-3; 7 bases map to TRBD1. CDR1 DFQATT and CDR2 SNEGSKA come from the germline V gene (reference sequence). Unmatched junction bases numbered 3, after V lost 8 bases and J lost 1 base. This CDR3 region has 12 residues.

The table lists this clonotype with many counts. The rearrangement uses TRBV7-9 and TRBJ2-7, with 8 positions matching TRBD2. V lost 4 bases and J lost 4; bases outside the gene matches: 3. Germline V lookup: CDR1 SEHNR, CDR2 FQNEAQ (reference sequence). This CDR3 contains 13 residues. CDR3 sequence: CASSSGGAYEQYF. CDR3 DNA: TGTGCCAGCAGCTCGGGGGGGGCTTACGAGCAGTACTTC.

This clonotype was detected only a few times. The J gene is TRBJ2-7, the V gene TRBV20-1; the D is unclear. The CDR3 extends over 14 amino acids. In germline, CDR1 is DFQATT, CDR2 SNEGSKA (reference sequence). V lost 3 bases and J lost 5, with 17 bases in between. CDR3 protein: CSASLSRVAHEQYF. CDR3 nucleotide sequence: TGCAGTGCTAGTCTATCTAGAGTTGCCCACGAGCAGTACTTC.

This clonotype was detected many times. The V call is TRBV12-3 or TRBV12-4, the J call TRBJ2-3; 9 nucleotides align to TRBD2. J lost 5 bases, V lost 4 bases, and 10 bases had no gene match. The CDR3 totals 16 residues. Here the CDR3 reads CASSSRGREGVDTQYF. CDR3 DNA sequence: TGTGCCAGCAGTTCCCGCGGGAGGGAGGGGGTAGATACGCAGTATTTT.

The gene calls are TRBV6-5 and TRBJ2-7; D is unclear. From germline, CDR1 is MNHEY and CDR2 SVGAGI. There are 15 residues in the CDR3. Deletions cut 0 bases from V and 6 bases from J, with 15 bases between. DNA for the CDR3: TGTGCCAGCAGTTACTCAGGGTCAACCCTTGGCGAGCAGTACGTC. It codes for CASSYSGSTLGEQYV.

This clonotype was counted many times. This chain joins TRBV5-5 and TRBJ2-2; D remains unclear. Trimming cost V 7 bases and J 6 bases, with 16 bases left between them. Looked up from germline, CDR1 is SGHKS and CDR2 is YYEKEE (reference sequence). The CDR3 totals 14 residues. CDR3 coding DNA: TGTGCCAGCTTTATCCCGGCGTTCCCCGGGGAGCTGTTTTTT. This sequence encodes CASFIPAFPGELFF.

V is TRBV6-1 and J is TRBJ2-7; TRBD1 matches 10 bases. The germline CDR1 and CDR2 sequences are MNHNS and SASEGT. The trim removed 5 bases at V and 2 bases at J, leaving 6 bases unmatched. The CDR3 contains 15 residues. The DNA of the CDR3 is TGTGCCAGCAGTCGACAGGGGGCCCAGGCCTACGAGCAGTACTTC. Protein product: CASSRQGAQAYEQYF.

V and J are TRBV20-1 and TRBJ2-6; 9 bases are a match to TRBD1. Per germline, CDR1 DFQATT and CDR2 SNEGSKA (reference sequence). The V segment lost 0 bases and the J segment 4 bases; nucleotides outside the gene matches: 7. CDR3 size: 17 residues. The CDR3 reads CSARDHTGGTGANVLTF. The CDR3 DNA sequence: TGCAGTGCTAGAGATCACACAGGGGGCACCGGGGCCAACGTCCTGACTTTC.

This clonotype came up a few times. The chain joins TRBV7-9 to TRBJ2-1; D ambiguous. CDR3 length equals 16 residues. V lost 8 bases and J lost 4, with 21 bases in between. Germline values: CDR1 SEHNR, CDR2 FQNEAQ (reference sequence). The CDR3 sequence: CASRKTDSMTYNEQFF. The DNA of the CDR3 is TGTGCCAGCCGCAAGACGGATTCTATGACTTACAATGAGCAGTTCTTC.

This CDR3 reads CAWTRYGTSGPTQYF. The CDR3 nucleotides read TGTGCCTGGACCAGGTACGGGACTAGCGGTCCTACCCAGTACTTC. The chain links TRBV30 to TRBJ2-5; 11 positions match TRBD2. The CDR3 loop spans 15 amino acids. Germline V lookup: CDR1 GTSNPN, CDR2 SVGIG (reference sequence). V gave up 4 bases and J gave up 8 bases; unmatched junction bases: 12. Looking up the rest from reference TRBV30 and TRBJ2-5 gives the full variable domain: SQTIHQWPATLVQPVGSPLSLECTVEGTSNPNLYWYRQAAGRGLQLLFYSVGIGQISSEVPQNLSASRPQDRQFILSSKKLLLSDSGFYLCAWTRYGTSGPTQYFGPGTRLLVL.

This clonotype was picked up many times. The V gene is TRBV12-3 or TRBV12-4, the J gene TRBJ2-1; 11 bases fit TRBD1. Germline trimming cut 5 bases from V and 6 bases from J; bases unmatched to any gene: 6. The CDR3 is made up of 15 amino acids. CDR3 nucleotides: TGTGCCAGCAGTCACCGGGACAGGGGGAGCAATGAGCAGTTCTTC. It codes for CASSHRDRGSNEQFF.

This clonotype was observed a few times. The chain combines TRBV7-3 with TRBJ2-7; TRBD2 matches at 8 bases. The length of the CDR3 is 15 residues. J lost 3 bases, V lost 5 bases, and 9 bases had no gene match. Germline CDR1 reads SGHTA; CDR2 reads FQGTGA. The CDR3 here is CASSLSGATDYEQYF. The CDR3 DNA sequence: TGTGCCAGCAGCCTTAGCGGGGCCACTGACTACGAGCAGTACTTC.

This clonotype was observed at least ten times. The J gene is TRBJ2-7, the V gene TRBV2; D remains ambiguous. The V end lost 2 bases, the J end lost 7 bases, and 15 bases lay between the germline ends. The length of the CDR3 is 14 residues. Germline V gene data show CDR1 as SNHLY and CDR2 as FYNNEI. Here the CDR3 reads CASSEWQGSREQYV. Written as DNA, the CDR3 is TGTGCCAGCAGTGAATGGCAAGGCTCTCGGGAGCAGTACGTC.

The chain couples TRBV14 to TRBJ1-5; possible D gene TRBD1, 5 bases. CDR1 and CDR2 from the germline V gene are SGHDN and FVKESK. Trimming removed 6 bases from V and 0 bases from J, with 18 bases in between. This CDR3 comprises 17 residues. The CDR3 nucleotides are TGTGCCAGCAGGCAGAGCGGACACCCTTATAGCAATCAGCCCCAGCATTTT. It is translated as CASRQSGHPYSNQPQHF.

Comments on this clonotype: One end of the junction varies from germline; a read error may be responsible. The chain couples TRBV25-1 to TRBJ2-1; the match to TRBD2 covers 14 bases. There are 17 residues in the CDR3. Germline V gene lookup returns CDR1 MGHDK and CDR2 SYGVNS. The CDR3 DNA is TGTGCCAGCAGAGAATCCGGGACTAGCGGGAGTGGGTATGAGCAGTTCTTC. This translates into CASRESGTSGSGYEQFF. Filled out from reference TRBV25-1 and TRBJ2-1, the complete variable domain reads EADIYQTPRYLVIGTGKKITLECSQTMGHDKMYWYQQDPGMELHLIHYSYGVNSTEKGDLSSESTVSRIRTEHFPLTLESARPSHTSQYLCASRESGTSGSGYEQFFGPGTRLTVL.